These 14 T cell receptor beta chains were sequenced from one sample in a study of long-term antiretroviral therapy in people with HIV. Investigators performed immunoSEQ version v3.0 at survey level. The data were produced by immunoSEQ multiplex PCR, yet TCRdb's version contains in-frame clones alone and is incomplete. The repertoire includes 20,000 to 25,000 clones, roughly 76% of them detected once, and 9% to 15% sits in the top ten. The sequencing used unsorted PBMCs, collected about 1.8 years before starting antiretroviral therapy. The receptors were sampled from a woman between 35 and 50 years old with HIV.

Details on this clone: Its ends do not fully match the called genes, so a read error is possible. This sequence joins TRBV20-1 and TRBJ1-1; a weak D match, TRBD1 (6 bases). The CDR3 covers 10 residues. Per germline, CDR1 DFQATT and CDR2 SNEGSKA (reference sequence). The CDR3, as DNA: TGCAGTGCTGGGGGGGGCCTCCCGGAGTTT. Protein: CSAGGGLPEF.

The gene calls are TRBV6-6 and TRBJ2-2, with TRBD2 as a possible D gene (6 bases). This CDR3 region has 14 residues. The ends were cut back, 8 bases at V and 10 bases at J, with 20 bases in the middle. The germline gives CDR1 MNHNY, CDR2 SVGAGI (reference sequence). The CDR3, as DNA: TGTGCCAGCCTGCGGGGTGGGCAAGCTGAGGAGCTGTTTTTT. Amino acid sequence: CASLRGGQAEELFF.

The CDR3 region has the DNA TGTGCCAGCAGTGAAAGGTCGGGAGGGCCCTACGAGCAGTACTTC. Translating gives CASSERSGGPYEQYF. The chain couples TRBV2 to TRBJ2-7; 8 bases fit TRBD2. Germline CDR1 SNHLY, CDR2 FYNNEI. This CDR3 contains 15 residues. Trimming at V came to 2 bases and at J to 2 bases, leaving 5 bases not matched to a gene.

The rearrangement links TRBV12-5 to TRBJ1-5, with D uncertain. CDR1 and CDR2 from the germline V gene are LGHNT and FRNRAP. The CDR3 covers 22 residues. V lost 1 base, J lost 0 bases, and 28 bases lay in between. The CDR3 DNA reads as TGTGCTAGTGGTTTGGGACCTCCTAAGTCAGCCCCTCCTGGCTATAGCAATCAGCCCCAGCATTTT. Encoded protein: CASGLGPPKSAPPGYSNQPQHF.

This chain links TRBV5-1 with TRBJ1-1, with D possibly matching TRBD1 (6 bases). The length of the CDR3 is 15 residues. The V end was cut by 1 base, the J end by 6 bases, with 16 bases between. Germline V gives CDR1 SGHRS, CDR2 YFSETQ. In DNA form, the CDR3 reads TGCGCCAGCAGCTTGAGTTGGGATGGGACATCTGAAGCTTTCTTT. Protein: CASSLSWDGTSEAFF.

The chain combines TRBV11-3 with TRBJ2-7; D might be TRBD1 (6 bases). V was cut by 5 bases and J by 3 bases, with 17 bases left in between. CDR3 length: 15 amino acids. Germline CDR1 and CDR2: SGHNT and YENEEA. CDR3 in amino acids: CASSPTRQGIYEQYF. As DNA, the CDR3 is TGTGCCAGCAGCCCAACGAGGCAGGGGATCTACGAGCAGTACTTC.

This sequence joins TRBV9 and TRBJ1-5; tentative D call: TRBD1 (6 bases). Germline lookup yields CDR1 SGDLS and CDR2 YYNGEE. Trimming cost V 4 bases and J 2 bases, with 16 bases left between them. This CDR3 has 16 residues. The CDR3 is CASSRGAGEGNQPQHF. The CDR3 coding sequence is TGTGCCAGCAGCCGGGGGGCAGGGGAAGGCAATCAGCCCCAGCATTTT.

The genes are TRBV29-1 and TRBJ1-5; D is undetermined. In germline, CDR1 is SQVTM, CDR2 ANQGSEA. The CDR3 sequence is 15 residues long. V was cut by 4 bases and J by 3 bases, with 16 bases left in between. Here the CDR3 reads CSVADGFLANQPQHF. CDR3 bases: TGCAGCGTTGCCGACGGGTTTTTGGCCAATCAGCCCCAGCATTTT.

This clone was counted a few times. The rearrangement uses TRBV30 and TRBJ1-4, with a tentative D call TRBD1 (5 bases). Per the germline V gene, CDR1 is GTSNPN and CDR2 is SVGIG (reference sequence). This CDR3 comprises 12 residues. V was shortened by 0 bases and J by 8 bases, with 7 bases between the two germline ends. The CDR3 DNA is TGTGCCTGGAGTGTACGGGGGGAAAAACTGTTTTTT. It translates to CAWSVRGEKLFF.

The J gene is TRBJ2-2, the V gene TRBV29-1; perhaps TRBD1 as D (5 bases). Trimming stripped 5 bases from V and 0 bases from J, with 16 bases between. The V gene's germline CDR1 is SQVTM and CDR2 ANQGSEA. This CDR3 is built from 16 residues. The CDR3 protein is CSVTYGHLTNTGELFF. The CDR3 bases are TGCAGCGTTACGTATGGACATCTAACGAACACCGGGGAGCTGTTTTTT.

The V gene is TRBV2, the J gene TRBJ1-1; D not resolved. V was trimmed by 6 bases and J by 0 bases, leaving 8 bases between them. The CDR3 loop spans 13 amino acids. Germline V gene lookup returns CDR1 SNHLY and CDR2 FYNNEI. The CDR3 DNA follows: TGTGCCAGCAGCGGACCTATGAACACTGAAGCTTTCTTT. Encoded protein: CASSGPMNTEAFF.

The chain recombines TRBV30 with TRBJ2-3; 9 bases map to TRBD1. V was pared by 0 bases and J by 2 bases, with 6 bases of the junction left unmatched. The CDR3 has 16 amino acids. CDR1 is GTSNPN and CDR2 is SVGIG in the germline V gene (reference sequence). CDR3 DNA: TGTGCCTGGAGTGTAGGAGGGACAGGGATCACAGATACGCAGTATTTT. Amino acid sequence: CAWSVGGTGITDTQYF. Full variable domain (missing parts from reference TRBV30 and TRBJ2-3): SQTIHQWPATLVQPVGSPLSLECTVEGTSNPNLYWYRQAAGRGLQLLFYSVGIGQISSEVPQNLSASRPQDRQFILSSKKLLLSDSGFYLCAWSVGGTGITDTQYFGPGTRLTVL.

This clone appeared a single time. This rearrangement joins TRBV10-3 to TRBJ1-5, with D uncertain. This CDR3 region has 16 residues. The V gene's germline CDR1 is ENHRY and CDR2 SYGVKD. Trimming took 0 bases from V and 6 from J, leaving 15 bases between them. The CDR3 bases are TGTGCCATCAGTGAGTCGATACCGTCGACGGGTCAGCCCCAGCATTTT. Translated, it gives CAISESIPSTGQPQHF.

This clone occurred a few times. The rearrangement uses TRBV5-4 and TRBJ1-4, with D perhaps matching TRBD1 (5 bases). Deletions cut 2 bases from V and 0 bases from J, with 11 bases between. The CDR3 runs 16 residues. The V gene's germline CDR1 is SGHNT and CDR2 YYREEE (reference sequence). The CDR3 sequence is CASSLRQTATNEKLFF. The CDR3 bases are TGTGCCAGCAGCTTAAGACAGACCGCAACTAATGAAAAACTGTTTTTT.